The present TCR beta chain was sequenced within a study of shared T cell receptors in the human thymus. The protocol was immunoSEQ multiplex PCR, while the TCRdb copy is restricted to in-frame clones and leaves out a portion. The sample lists hundreds of thousands of clones, around 89% occurring once. J was trimmed by 3 bases and V by 5 bases; bases with no gene match: 4. CDR1 LNHNV and CDR2 YYDKDF come from the germline V gene (reference sequence). The CDR3 has 16 residues. This same sample was also part of a study on human thymus T cells.

This receptor was identified in a boy younger than two with a congenital heart defect. This rearrangement joins TRBV15 to TRBJ2-3; 14 bases line up with TRBD2. Sequencing was done on a sample of thymocytes. CDR3 nucleotide sequence: TGTGCCACCAGCGTCGGGACTAGCGGGAGAACAGATACGCAGTATTTT. As protein: CATSVGTSGRTDTQYF.